This T cell receptor beta chain was documented in a study of T cells in localized non-small cell lung cancer. Broader study findings: There was higher T cell clonality in uninvolved adjacent lung than in tumor, and it was highest there. A higher density of T cells in blood coincided with extended overall survival. Adjacent lung exhibited a median of about 50 among the 100 most abundant tumor clones.

Assay used: immunoSEQ multiplex PCR; TCRdb lists only in-frame clones, some missing. The sample shows around 3,300 clones, approximately 37% of them seen only once. The CDR3 has 16 residues. Germline CDR1 and CDR2: MDHEN and SYDVKM. V dropped 5 bases and J dropped 2 bases, with 17 bases sitting between them. A note on this clone: Its specificity is not known.

This chain uses TRBV28 with TRBJ2-3; possibly TRBD1 or TRBD2 for D (6 bases each). The TCR comes from a female donor of 60 years or more with stage I lung adenocarcinoma. Source: lung tumor tissue, taken before any cancer treatment. The CDR3 region has the DNA TGTGCCAGCAGTGGGGGGCCAGGGACCTTCACAGATACGCAGTATTTT. It codes for CASSGGPGTFTDTQYF.